Below, 26 T cell receptor beta chains from the same sample are listed, as sequenced in a study of cytomegalovirus exposure and HLA in healthy donors. The PCR employed 60 Vbeta primers together with 13 Jbeta primers. Clones were read by immunoSEQ multiplex PCR, and TCRdb kept only the in-frame ones, dropping some. The data contain 150,000 to 200,000 clones, more than 65% of them seen just once; the ten biggest clones take up approximately 2.9%. Sequenced material: PBMCs. The receptors shown here come from a female donor in good health and CMV-seronegative.

This chain links TRBV5-1 with TRBJ1-6; possible D gene TRBD1, 6 bases. Germline CDR1 reads SGHRS; CDR2 reads YFSETQ. CDR3 length equals 15 residues. Deletions cut 2 bases from V and 7 bases from J, with 13 bases between. Here the CDR3 DNA reads TGCGCCAGCAGCTTTTCTTGGGACAAAAATTCACCCCTCCACTTT. It translates to CASSFSWDKNSPLHF.

This clone was counted between two and nine times. The chain is built from TRBV5-1 and TRBJ2-3; D is ambiguous. V shed 4 bases and J shed 4 bases, with 10 bases lying between them. From germline, CDR1 is SGHRS and CDR2 YFSETQ. This CDR3 is built from 13 residues. The CDR3 sequence is CASSTRPADTQYF. The CDR3 coding sequence is TGCGCCAGCAGCACCCGTCCGGCAGATACGCAGTATTTT.

Only a few counts were recorded for this clone. The chain is built from TRBV9 and TRBJ2-6; D is unclear. Germline loops: CDR1 SGDLS, CDR2 YYNGEE. V was trimmed by 3 bases and J by 0 bases, leaving 4 bases between them. The CDR3 runs 14 residues. The CDR3 region is CASSALSGANVLTF. DNA for the CDR3: TGTGCCAGCAGCGCCCTCTCTGGGGCCAACGTCCTGACTTTC.

The J gene is TRBJ2-5, the V gene TRBV18, with unresolved D. Trimming shortened V by 6 bases and J by 5 bases, and 7 bases separated the two germline ends. CDR1 and CDR2 from the germline V gene are KGHSH and LQKENI. The CDR3 has 11 residues. Written as DNA, the CDR3 is TGTGCCAGCTCGCACTCTGAGACCCAGTACTTC. It codes for CASSHSETQYF.

This chain links TRBV30 with TRBJ2-1; maybe TRBD2 (6 bases). Germline V gene sequence: CDR1 GTSNPN, CDR2 SVGIG (reference sequence). CDR3 length: 14 amino acids. V was cut by 0 bases and J by 8 bases, with 14 bases left in between. CDR3 region: CAWSVGGSVDEQFF. In nucleotides, the CDR3 is TGTGCCTGGAGTGTCGGGGGATCGGTGGATGAGCAGTTCTTC. Combining the CDR3 with reference TRBV30 and TRBJ2-1 gives the whole variable domain SQTIHQWPATLVQPVGSPLSLECTVEGTSNPNLYWYRQAAGRGLQLLFYSVGIGQISSEVPQNLSASRPQDRQFILSSKKLLLSDSGFYLCAWSVGGSVDEQFFGPGTRLTVL.

This clone was seen just once. J is TRBJ2-7 and V is TRBV28; possible D gene TRBD2, 7 bases. The CDR3 loop spans 15 amino acids. V shed 6 bases and J shed 4 bases, with 19 bases lying between them. Germline-derived CDR1 and CDR2 are MDHEN and SYDVKM. The CDR3 sequence: CASSPGGLAVYEQYF. The CDR3 DNA follows: TGTGCCAGCAGCCCCGGGGGCCTAGCGGTTTACGAGCAGTACTTC.

A few counts support this clone. CDR3: CASSGASGRPTTYNEQFF. In DNA form, the CDR3 reads TGTGCCAGCAGTGGGGCTAGCGGGAGACCCACAACTTACAATGAGCAGTTCTTC. The V and J genes are TRBV2 and TRBJ2-1; TRBD2 matches at 10 bases. The CDR3 sequence is 18 residues long. Germline-derived CDR1 and CDR2 are SNHLY and FYNNEI. V was clipped by 4 bases and J by 4 bases; unmatched bases: 13.

On this clone itself: Other nucleotide sequences from this sample produce the same CDR3. This chain joins TRBV30 and TRBJ1-1, with D perhaps matching TRBD1 (5 bases). The CDR3 spans 15 residues. The V end was cut by 0 bases, the J end by 2 bases, with 13 bases between. Per the germline V gene, CDR1 is GTSNPN and CDR2 is SVGIG (reference sequence). CDR3 sequence (DNA): TGTGCCTGGAGTGTATGGGGAGGGGCAAACACTGAAGCTTTCTTT. This encodes CAWSVWGGANTEAFF. Together with reference TRBV30 and TRBJ1-1, the CDR3 gives the full variable domain: SQTIHQWPATLVQPVGSPLSLECTVEGTSNPNLYWYRQAAGRGLQLLFYSVGIGQISSEVPQNLSASRPQDRQFILSSKKLLLSDSGFYLCAWSVWGGANTEAFFGQGTRLTVV.

The chain is built from TRBV5-5 and TRBJ2-3, with D possibly TRBD1 on 5 matching bases. The germline gives CDR1 SGHKS, CDR2 YYEKEE (reference sequence). CDR3 size: 16 residues. The V gene lost 0 bases and the J gene lost 4 bases, with 15 bases spanning the gap. The CDR3 nucleotides read TGTGCCAGCAGCTTGGTAGGGCAGGGCCATCCAGATACGCAGTATTTT. It yields the protein CASSLVGQGHPDTQYF.

The CDR3 sequence is CASRPSGQPNTEAFF. The CDR3 DNA reads as TGTGCCAGCAGGCCTTCGGGACAGCCGAACACTGAAGCTTTCTTT. The rearrangement joins TRBV6-5 to TRBJ1-1; TRBD1 matches 7 bases. V lost 6 bases and J lost 1; bases outside the gene matches: 8. The CDR3 has 15 amino acids. Germline V gene data show CDR1 as MNHEY and CDR2 as SVGAGI.

The gene calls are TRBV5-1 and TRBJ2-5; 10 bases are shared with TRBD1. TRBJ2-7 matches the DNA end more closely, so the J call is doubtful. Germline CDR1 is SGHRS and CDR2 is YFSETQ. The CDR3 has 14 residues. The CDR3 is CASSPGTGAYEQYF. The DNA of the CDR3 is TGCGCCAGCAGCCCCGGGACAGGGGCCTACGAGCAGTACTTC.

As to this clone: The junction shows a germline mismatch at one end, possibly a read error. The chain uses TRBV28 and TRBJ2-7; 8 nucleotides agree with TRBD1. Germline V gene sequence: CDR1 MDHEN, CDR2 SYDVKM. The CDR3 extends over 16 amino acids. The CDR3 region has the DNA TGTGTCAGCAGTTCCCGCAGGACAGGGCATGCGAGCGAGCAGTACTTC. Translating it yields CVSSSRRTGHASEQYF.

In this sample, this clone turned up once. Mismatch with germline at one junction end may stem from a read error. The CDR3 reads CSSSSYRDREVYEQYF. The DNA for the CDR3 is TGTTCCAGCAGCTCATACCGGGACAGGGAGGTCTACGAGCAGTACTTC. J is TRBJ2-7 and V is TRBV7-9, with TRBD1 identical over 9 bases. Germline V CDR1 and CDR2: SEHNR, FQNEAQ (reference sequence). This CDR3 has 16 residues.

The rearrangement joins TRBV5-1 to TRBJ2-2, with a possible D match to TRBD2 (5 bases). In germline, CDR1 is SGHRS, CDR2 YFSETQ. Trimming shortened V by 4 bases and J by 7 bases, and 29 bases separated the two germline ends. The length of the CDR3 is 19 residues. The CDR3 reads CASSATPSEVGSVRGELFF. CDR3 sequence (DNA): TGCGCCAGCAGCGCCACACCCTCGGAGGTAGGGAGTGTACGCGGGGAGCTGTTTTTT.

The chain links TRBV28 to TRBJ1-6; perhaps TRBD1 as D (6 bases). Germline CDR1 is MDHEN and CDR2 is SYDVKM. Deletions cut 7 bases from V and 1 base from J, with 14 bases between. The CDR3 runs 16 residues. The CDR3 loop is CASTPTGRSYNSPLHF. The CDR3 bases are TGTGCCAGCACCCCTACAGGGCGATCCTATAATTCACCCCTCCACTTT.

V and J are TRBV2 and TRBJ1-6; no clear D. CDR3 length equals 15 residues. The V gene lost 5 bases and the J gene lost 8 bases, with 16 bases spanning the gap. The germline V gene encodes CDR1 SNHLY and CDR2 FYNNEI. This chain's CDR3 is CASSPTRQADSPLHF. Here the CDR3 DNA reads TGTGCCAGCAGTCCCACTAGACAAGCTGATTCACCCCTCCACTTT.

There are a few counts of this clone. J is TRBJ2-1 and V is TRBV7-2; TRBD1 matches 8 bases. V gave up 5 bases and J gave up 8 bases; unmatched junction bases: 11. The germline gives CDR1 SGHTA, CDR2 FQGNSA. The CDR3 covers 15 residues. The CDR3 sequence is CASSRGQGGKDEQFF. Written as DNA, the CDR3 is TGTGCCAGCAGCCGCGGACAGGGAGGAAAAGATGAGCAGTTCTTC.

This clone was seen a few times. The rearrangement uses TRBV7-6 and TRBJ2-3, with 9 bases fitting TRBD2. The CDR3 totals 16 residues. In germline, CDR1 is SGHVS, CDR2 FNYEAQ. Trimming at V came to 5 bases and at J to 5 bases, leaving 11 bases not matched to a gene. CDR3 residues: CASSLGGGGAEDTQYF. CDR3 coding DNA: TGTGCCAGCAGCCTGGGAGGCGGGGGGGCGGAAGATACGCAGTATTTT.

The chain couples TRBV15 to TRBJ1-1, with 7 bases that match TRBD1. There are 15 residues in the CDR3. The ends lost 5 bases at V and 4 bases at J; junction bases unmatched: 10. The germline CDR1 and CDR2 sequences are LNHNV and YYDKDF (reference sequence). CDR3 nucleotides: TGTGCCACCAGCGGCCAGGGGGTGCGAGGCACTGAAGCTTTCTTT. Encoded protein: CATSGQGVRGTEAFF.

V gene TRBV2 combines with J gene TRBJ2-7, with 14 positions matching TRBD2. Germline V gene data show CDR1 as SNHLY and CDR2 as FYNNEI. The V gene end was trimmed by 6 bases and the J gene end by 7 bases; junction bases not matched to a gene: 5. The CDR3 extends over 14 amino acids. CDR3 DNA: TGTGCCAGCAGGGGACTAGCGGGAGTGGGTGAGCAGTACTTC. Encoded protein: CASRGLAGVGEQYF.

The chain carries TRBV30 and TRBJ2-3; 10 bases match TRBD1. The germline gives CDR1 GTSNPN, CDR2 SVGIG (reference sequence). The CDR3 is made up of 15 amino acids. The ends lost 3 bases at V and 3 bases at J; junction bases unmatched: 6. CDR3 in amino acids: CAWRGQGFDTDTQYF. In DNA, the CDR3 is TGTGCCTGGAGGGGACAGGGGTTTGATACAGATACGCAGTATTTT.

This clone has a single count. The gene calls are TRBV5-6 and TRBJ2-5, with 8 nucleotides matching TRBD2. The CDR3 totals 15 residues. Germline V gives CDR1 SGHDT, CDR2 YYEEEE. The J segment lost 0 bases and the V segment lost 2 bases, leaving 3 bases of the junction unmatched. CDR3 loop: CASSFRGGYQETQYF. The CDR3 coding sequence is TGTGCCAGCAGCTTCCGGGGGGGCTACCAAGAGACCCAGTACTTC.

J is TRBJ1-1 and V is TRBV2; the D gene is possibly TRBD1 (6 bases). Germline-derived CDR1 and CDR2 are SNHLY and FYNNEI. This CDR3 contains 15 residues. Deletions cut 5 bases from V and 3 bases from J, with 16 bases between. Here the CDR3 reads CASSPPGTPDTEAFF. CDR3 DNA: TGTGCCAGCAGTCCCCCCGGGACACCTGACACTGAAGCTTTCTTT.

This chain uses TRBV5-5 with TRBJ2-1; 8 bases agree with TRBD2. The length of the CDR3 is 13 residues. The V and J ends lost 2 bases and 6 bases, in that order; junction bases with no gene match: 1. CDR1 and CDR2 from the germline V gene are SGHKS and YYEKEE (reference sequence). The CDR3 DNA reads as TGTGCCAGCAGCTTAGGACTAGCCAATGAGCAGTTCTTC. It yields the protein CASSLGLANEQFF.

This clone was found a few times. V is TRBV27 and J is TRBJ1-6, with 7 bases aligning to TRBD1. Germline V lookup: CDR1 MNHEY, CDR2 SMNVEV (reference sequence). Trimming removed 6 bases from V and 7 bases from J; junction bases left unmatched: 3. The CDR3 spans 13 residues. CDR3 bases: TGTGCCAGCAGGGGACAGACCAATTCACCCCTCCACTTT. This gives the protein CASRGQTNSPLHF.

This chain connects TRBV7-2 to TRBJ2-5, with a possible D match to TRBD2 (5 bases). In germline, CDR1 is SGHTA, CDR2 FQGNSA. CDR3 length: 15 residues. The V end lost 7 bases, the J end lost 7 bases, and 22 bases lay between the germline ends. The CDR3 DNA is TGTGCCAGCACCCTTAGGAGTGGACCGCGGGTGACCCAGTACTTC. Translation gives CASTLRSGPRVTQYF. The whole variable domain, filled in from reference TRBV7-2 and TRBJ2-5, reads GAGVSQSPSNKVTEKGKDVELRCDPISGHTALYWYRQSLGQGLEFLIYFQGNSAPDKSGLPSDRFSAERTGGSVSTLTIQRTQQEDSAVYLCASTLRSGPRVTQYFGPGTRLLVL.